What follows are 26 T cell receptor beta chains derived from one specimen sequenced in a study of T cell responses to AZD1222 COVID-19 vaccine. Sequencing was performed with immunoSEQ multiplex PCR; in TCRdb, only in-frame clones are kept and a portion is missing. Of 90,000 to 110,000 clones listed, about 91% are singletons. Sequenced material: peripheral blood, taken 28 days after the second AZD1222 dose. These receptors were collected from an adult who received the AZD1222 COVID-19 vaccine.

In regard to this clone: Different DNA sequences within this sample yield the same CDR3. In DNA, the CDR3 is TGTGCCAGCAGCTTAACCCCCAACACTGAAGCTTTCTTT. This encodes CASSLTPNTEAFF. The chain carries TRBV7-3 and TRBJ1-1; D remains ambiguous. This CDR3 is built from 13 residues. CDR1 and CDR2 (germline): SGHTA, FQGTGA. V lost 0 bases, J lost 2 bases, and 4 bases lay in between.

The rearrangement joins TRBV2 to TRBJ2-2; D call uncertain. In germline, CDR1 is SNHLY, CDR2 FYNNEI. CDR3 size: 15 residues. The V end lost 3 bases, the J end lost 6 bases, and 14 bases lay between the germline ends. CDR3 sequence reads: CASSDGLDGAGELFF. Here the CDR3 DNA reads TGTGCCAGCAGTGATGGGCTAGATGGGGCCGGGGAGCTGTTTTTT.

This clone has just one count. The chain links TRBV6-5 to TRBJ2-7, with D possibly being TRBD1 or TRBD2 (6 bases each). Germline CDR1 and CDR2: MNHEY and SVGAGI. CDR3 size: 14 residues. The V end was cut by 0 bases, the J end by 6 bases, with 12 bases between. The CDR3 nucleotides read TGTGCCAGCAGTTACTCAAGGGGGGAACCCGAGCAGTACTTC. It is translated as CASSYSRGEPEQYF.

This chain connects TRBV4-3 to TRBJ1-1, with D unclear. The CDR3 spans 15 residues. Trimming removed 8 bases from V and 4 bases from J, with 20 bases in between. CDR1 LGHNA and CDR2 YSLEER come from the germline V gene. The chain's CDR3 is CASQALGIVRTEAFF. The CDR3 bases are TGCGCCAGCCAAGCATTAGGGATCGTCCGCACTGAAGCTTTCTTT.

The chain links TRBV4-1 to TRBJ2-3; D ambiguous. Trimming removed 4 bases at V and 2 bases at J, with 10 bases between. Germline assignment: CDR1 MGHRA and CDR2 YSYEKL. This CDR3 region has 14 residues. This chain's CDR3 is CASSRSGNTDTQYF. As DNA, the CDR3 is TGCGCCAGCAGCCGATCTGGGAACACAGATACGCAGTATTTT.

The chain recombines TRBV3-1 (or the pseudogene TRBV3-2) with TRBJ2-7; a possible D gene is TRBD2 (6 bases). The V gene's germline CDR1 is LGHDT and CDR2 YNNKEL (reference sequence). The V end was cut by 3 bases, the J end by 3 bases, with 15 bases between. This CDR3 is 15 amino acids long. The CDR3 DNA reads TGTGCCAGCAGCCACCCCACGCGGACTAACTACGAGCAGTACTTC. Its protein is CASSHPTRTNYEQYF.

The chain links TRBV3-1 (or the pseudogene TRBV3-2) to TRBJ2-2; TRBD2 agrees at 12 bases. Germline CDR1 LGHDT, CDR2 YNNKEL (reference sequence). The CDR3 sequence is 15 residues long. Germline trimming cut 1 base from V and 8 bases from J; bases unmatched to any gene: 2. CDR3 DNA sequence: TGTGCCAGCAGCCAAGGACTAGCGGGAGTAGGGGAGCTGTTTTTT. It translates to CASSQGLAGVGELFF.

This chain uses TRBV7-9 with TRBJ1-3; no definite D call. The germline CDR1 and CDR2 sequences are SEHNR and FQNEAQ (reference sequence). The CDR3 runs 11 residues. Trimming took off 2 bases at V and 8 bases at J, with 4 bases between the two ends. The CDR3 region has the DNA TGTGCCAGCAGCTTAACCGACACCATATATTTT. Translation: CASSLTDTIYF.

This rearrangement joins TRBV29-1 to TRBJ2-7; a possible D gene is TRBD1 (5 bases). V was trimmed by 5 bases and J by 6 bases, leaving 20 bases between them. Per the germline V gene, CDR1 is SQVTM and CDR2 is ANQGSEA. The CDR3 length is 14 residues. CDR3: CSVLPSIRGSEQYF. The CDR3 nucleotides are TGCAGCGTTCTCCCATCTATTAGGGGTAGCGAGCAGTACTTC.

The CDR3 sequence: CASSFDTGELFF. CDR3 bases: TGTGCCAGCAGCTTCGACACCGGGGAGCTGTTTTTT. The chain uses TRBV7-9 and TRBJ2-2, with D unclear. The CDR3 has 12 residues. CDR1 is SEHNR, CDR2 FQNEAQ, per germline (reference sequence). V lost 3 bases, J lost 3 bases, and 2 bases lay in between.

The chain carries TRBV6-5 and TRBJ2-2; tentatively, D is TRBD1 (6 bases). V lost 4 bases to trimming and J lost 3 bases, with 12 bases between them. Germline values: CDR1 MNHEY, CDR2 SVGAGI. The CDR3 has 15 residues. The CDR3 DNA reads TGTGCCAGCAGTTCAGTGACAGGCTACACCGGGGAGCTGTTTTTT. Translating gives CASSSVTGYTGELFF.

The rearrangement uses TRBV7-3 and TRBJ2-7, with D perhaps TRBD2 (5 bases). V lost 5 bases and J 3 bases, leaving 11 bases between the germline ends. The CDR3 loop spans 13 amino acids. Germline assignment: CDR1 SGHTA and CDR2 FQGTGA. The CDR3 sequence: CASSLLGSYEQYF. The CDR3 nucleotides are TGTGCCAGCAGCCTACTAGGGAGCTACGAGCAGTACTTC.

There are a few counts of this clone. The CDR3, as DNA: TGTGCCAGCAGCTTAAGCGGCCGGGGACAGGGAATTGGCAAAAACATTCAGTACTTC. Protein: CASSLSGRGQGIGKNIQYF. The rearrangement links TRBV7-2 to TRBJ2-4; TRBD1 matches 9 bases. V lost 2 bases to trimming and J lost 3 bases; unmatched junction nucleotides: 14. The CDR3 runs to 19 residues. Germline CDR1 is SGHTA and CDR2 is FQGNSA.

This chain connects TRBV12-3 or TRBV12-4 to TRBJ1-4; 7 positions agree with TRBD1. J was trimmed by 7 bases and V by 5 bases; bases with no gene match: 1. CDR3 length: 12 amino acids. CDR3 in amino acids: CASSPGGEKLFF. The CDR3 DNA follows: TGTGCCAGCAGTCCAGGGGGTGAAAAACTGTTTTTT.

This CDR3 reads CSAGLGNEYF. The CDR3 DNA reads TGCAGTGCCGGCCTCGGGAACGAGTACTTC. The chain recombines TRBV20-1 with TRBJ2-7; D is possibly TRBD2 (5 bases). CDR3 length equals 10 residues. Trimming removed 6 bases at V and 11 bases at J, with 14 bases between. Per the germline V gene, CDR1 is DFQATT and CDR2 is SNEGSKA (reference sequence).

This chain connects TRBV15 to TRBJ1-1; D not resolved. The CDR3 totals 15 residues. The germline CDR1 and CDR2 sequences are LNHNV and YYDKDF (reference sequence). The V end lost 0 bases, the J end lost 5 bases, and 13 bases lay between the germline ends. CDR3 nucleotides: TGTGCCACCAGCAGAGATATTGGAGGGAAAACTGAAGCTTTCTTT. Protein product: CATSRDIGGKTEAFF.

This chain connects TRBV2 to TRBJ2-3; 10 bases map to TRBD2. This CDR3 is 16 amino acids long. Germline CDR1 SNHLY, CDR2 FYNNEI. V lost 1 base to trimming and J lost 7 bases; unmatched junction nucleotides: 8. CDR3 sequence reads: CASSEERASGSNTQYF. The DNA for the CDR3 is TGTGCCAGCAGTGAAGAGAGGGCTAGCGGGAGTAATACGCAGTATTTT.

The V call is TRBV6-5, the J call TRBJ2-3; 9 bases line up with TRBD2. Per germline, CDR1 MNHEY and CDR2 SVGAGI. The CDR3 sequence is 15 residues long. J was trimmed by 4 bases and V by 4 bases; bases with no gene match: 6. As DNA, the CDR3 is TGTGCCAGCAGTTTTAGCGGGAGAGGGGCAGATACGCAGTATTTT. Residues: CASSFSGRGADTQYF.

This chain links TRBV30 with TRBJ1-2; D remains unclear. This CDR3 is 14 amino acids long. Trimming stripped 8 bases from V and 2 bases from J, with 18 bases between. Germline CDR1 GTSNPN, CDR2 SVGIG (reference sequence). The CDR3, as DNA: TGTGCCAGCCCCTGGCCGTGGCAGAACTATGGCTACACCTTC. It specifies CASPWPWQNYGYTF.

V gene TRBV5-1 combines with J gene TRBJ2-7; tentatively, D is TRBD2 (5 bases). This CDR3 is 14 amino acids long. The V gene's germline CDR1 is SGHRS and CDR2 YFSETQ. Trimming removed 2 bases at V and 1 base at J, with 10 bases between. The CDR3 DNA reads TGCGCCAGCAGCTTCGCGGGCGTGTCCTACGAGCAGTACTTC. Amino acids: CASSFAGVSYEQYF.

J is TRBJ2-2 and V is TRBV6-5; possibly TRBD1 for D (6 bases). CDR3 length: 13 amino acids. Per germline, CDR1 MNHEY and CDR2 SVGAGI. The ends were cut back, 6 bases at V and 7 bases at J, with 12 bases in the middle. DNA for the CDR3: TGTGCCAGCAGCCGGGACATCGGCGGGGAGCTGTTTTTT. Encoded protein: CASSRDIGGELFF.

Here the CDR3 reads CASSLGTHQNTGELFF. In DNA, the CDR3 is TGTGCCAGCAGCTTGGGGACCCACCAAAACACCGGGGAGCTGTTTTTT. This sequence joins TRBV5-6 and TRBJ2-2; D uncertain. Trimming shortened V by 0 bases and J by 2 bases, and 11 bases separated the two germline ends. CDR3 length: 16 amino acids. CDR1 is SGHDT and CDR2 is YYEEEE in the germline V gene.

The chain recombines TRBV4-3 with TRBJ2-7; D remains ambiguous. CDR3 length equals 13 residues. Germline CDR1 is LGHNA and CDR2 is YSLEER. V lost 1 base and J lost 3, with 7 bases in between. The CDR3 coding sequence is TGCGCCAGCAGCCAAGGCCCAGGCTACGAGCAGTACTTC. Its translation is CASSQGPGYEQYF.

The rearrangement uses TRBV14 and TRBJ2-5; a weak D match, TRBD2 (5 bases). The CDR3 has 15 residues. V was pared by 1 base and J by 0 bases, with 9 bases between. Germline CDR1 and CDR2: SGHDN and FVKESK. In nucleotides, the CDR3 is TGTGCCAGCAGCCAAGGCGGGTGGTACCAAGAGACCCAGTACTTC. Its protein is CASSQGGWYQETQYF. Drawing the rest from reference TRBV14 and TRBJ2-5, the complete variable domain is EAGVTQFPSHSVIEKGQTVTLRCDPISGHDNLYWYRRVMGKEIKFLLHFVKESKQDESGMPNNRFLAERTGGTYSTLKVQPAELEDSGVYFCASSQGGWYQETQYFGPGTRLLVL.

This clone was detected once. The chain has TRBV5-5 and TRBJ2-7; 10 bases match TRBD2. The CDR3 is made up of 15 amino acids. Trimming took 1 base from V and 4 from J; bases not matched to a gene: 5. The V gene's germline CDR1 is SGHKS and CDR2 YYEKEE (reference sequence). This CDR3 is CASSLTSGNFYEQYF. The CDR3 DNA follows: TGTGCCAGCAGCTTGACTAGCGGGAATTTTTACGAGCAGTACTTC.

This clone appeared a single time. This chain joins TRBV19 and TRBJ2-3; weak D call: TRBD1 (6 bases). The V and J ends lost 5 bases and 6 bases respectively, with 12 bases between them. Germline values: CDR1 LNHDA, CDR2 SQIVND (reference sequence). This CDR3 spans 13 amino acids. CDR3 residues: CASSPDRRDTQYF. DNA of the CDR3: TGTGCCAGTAGTCCAGACAGGCGGGATACGCAGTATTTT.